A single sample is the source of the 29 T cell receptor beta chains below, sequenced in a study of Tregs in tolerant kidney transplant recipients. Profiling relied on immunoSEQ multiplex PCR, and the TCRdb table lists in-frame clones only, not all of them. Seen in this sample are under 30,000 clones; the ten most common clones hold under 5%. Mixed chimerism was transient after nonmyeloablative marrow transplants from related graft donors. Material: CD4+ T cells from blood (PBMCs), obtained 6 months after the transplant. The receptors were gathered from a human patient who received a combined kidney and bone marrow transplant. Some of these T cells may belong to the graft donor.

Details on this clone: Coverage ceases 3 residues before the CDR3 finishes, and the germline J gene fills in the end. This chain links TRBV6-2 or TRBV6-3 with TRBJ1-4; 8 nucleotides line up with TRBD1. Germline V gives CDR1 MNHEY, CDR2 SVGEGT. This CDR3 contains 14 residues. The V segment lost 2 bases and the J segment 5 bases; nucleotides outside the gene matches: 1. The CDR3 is CASSYGTGNEKLFF. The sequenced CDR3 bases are TGTGCCAGCAGTTACGGGACAGGAAATGAAAAA.

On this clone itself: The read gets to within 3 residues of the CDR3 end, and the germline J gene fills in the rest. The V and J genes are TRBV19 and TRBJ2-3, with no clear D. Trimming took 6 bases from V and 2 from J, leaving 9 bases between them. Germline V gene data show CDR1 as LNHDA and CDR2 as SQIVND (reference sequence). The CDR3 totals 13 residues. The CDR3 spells CASRRGPTDTQYF. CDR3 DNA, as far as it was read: TGTGCCAGTAGACGTGGCCCCACAGATACG.

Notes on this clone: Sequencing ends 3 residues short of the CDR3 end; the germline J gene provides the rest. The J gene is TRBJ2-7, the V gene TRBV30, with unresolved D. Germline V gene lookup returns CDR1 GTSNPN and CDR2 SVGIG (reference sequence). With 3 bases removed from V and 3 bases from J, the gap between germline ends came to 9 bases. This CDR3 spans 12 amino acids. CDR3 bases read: TGTGCCTGGAGCAACAGCTTCTACGAG. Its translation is CAWSNSFYE. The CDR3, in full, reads CAWSNSFYEQYF.

The covered CDR3 bases are TGTGCCTGGAGGAGGACAGGGGATCCTTTTGGC. It yields the protein CAWRRTGDPFG. The entire CDR3 protein reads CAWRRTGDPFGYTF. The chain uses TRBV30 and TRBJ1-2, with 9 bases identical to TRBD1. The read falls 3 residues short of the CDR3 end, and the missing part is taken from the germline J gene. This CDR3 is built from 14 residues. The J segment lost 7 bases and the V segment lost 3 bases, leaving 9 bases of the junction unmatched. CDR1 is GTSNPN, CDR2 SVGIG, per germline (reference sequence).

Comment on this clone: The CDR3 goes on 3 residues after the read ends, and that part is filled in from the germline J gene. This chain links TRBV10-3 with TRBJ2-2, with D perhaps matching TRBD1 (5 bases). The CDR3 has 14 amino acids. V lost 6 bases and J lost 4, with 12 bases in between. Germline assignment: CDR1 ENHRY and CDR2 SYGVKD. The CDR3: CAIRRQSITGELFF. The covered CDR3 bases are TGTGCCATCAGGCGACAGAGTATCACCGGGGAG.

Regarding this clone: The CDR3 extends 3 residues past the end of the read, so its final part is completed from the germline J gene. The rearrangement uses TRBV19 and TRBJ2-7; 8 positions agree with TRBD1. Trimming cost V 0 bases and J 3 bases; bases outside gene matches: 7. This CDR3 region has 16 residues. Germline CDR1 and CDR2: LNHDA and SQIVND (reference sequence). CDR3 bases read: TGTGCCAGTAGTATAGACCAAACGACAGGGGTCTACGAG. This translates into CASSIDQTTGVYE. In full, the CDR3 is CASSIDQTTGVYEQYF.

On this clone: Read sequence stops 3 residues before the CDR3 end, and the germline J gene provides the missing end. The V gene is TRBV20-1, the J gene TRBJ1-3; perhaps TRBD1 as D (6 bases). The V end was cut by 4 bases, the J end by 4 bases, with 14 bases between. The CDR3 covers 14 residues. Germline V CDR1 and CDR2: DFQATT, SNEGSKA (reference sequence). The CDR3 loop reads CSANDRFAGNTIYF. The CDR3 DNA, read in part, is TGCAGTGCTAACGACAGGTTCGCCGGAAACACC.

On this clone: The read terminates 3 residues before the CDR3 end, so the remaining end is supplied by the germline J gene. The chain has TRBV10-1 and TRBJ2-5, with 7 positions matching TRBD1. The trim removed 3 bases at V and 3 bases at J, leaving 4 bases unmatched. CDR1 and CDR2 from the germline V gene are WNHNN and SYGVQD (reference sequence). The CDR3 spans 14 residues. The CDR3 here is CASSEGRGKETQYF. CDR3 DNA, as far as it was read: TGCGCCAGCAGTGAAGGCAGGGGGAAAGAGACC.

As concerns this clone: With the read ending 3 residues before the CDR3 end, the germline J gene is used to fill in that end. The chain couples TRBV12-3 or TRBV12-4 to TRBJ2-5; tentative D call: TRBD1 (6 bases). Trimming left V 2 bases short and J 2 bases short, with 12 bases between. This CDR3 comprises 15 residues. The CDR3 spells CASSLWGRGQETQYF. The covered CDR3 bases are TGTGCCAGCAGTTTATGGGGCAGGGGTCAAGAGACC.

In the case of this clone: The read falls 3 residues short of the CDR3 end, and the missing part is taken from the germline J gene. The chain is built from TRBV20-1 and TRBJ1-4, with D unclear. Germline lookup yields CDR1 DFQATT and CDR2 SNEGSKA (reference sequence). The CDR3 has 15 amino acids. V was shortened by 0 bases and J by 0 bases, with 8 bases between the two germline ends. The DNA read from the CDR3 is TGCAGTGCTAGAGATCTAGTCCCAACTAATGAAAAA. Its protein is CSARDLVPTNEK. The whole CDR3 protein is CSARDLVPTNEKLFF.

CDR3 residues: CASSDRGQFNEQFF. The sequenced CDR3 bases are TGTGCCAGCAGTGACCGCGGACAATTTAATGAG. This sequence joins TRBV6-4 and TRBJ2-1; TRBD1 might be the D (5 bases). The missing CDR3 end, 3 residues past where the read stops, is filled in from the germline J gene. The CDR3 is 14 residues long. Germline V gene sequence: CDR1 MRHNA, CDR2 SNTAGT. With 2 bases removed from V and 7 bases from J, the gap between germline ends came to 12 bases.

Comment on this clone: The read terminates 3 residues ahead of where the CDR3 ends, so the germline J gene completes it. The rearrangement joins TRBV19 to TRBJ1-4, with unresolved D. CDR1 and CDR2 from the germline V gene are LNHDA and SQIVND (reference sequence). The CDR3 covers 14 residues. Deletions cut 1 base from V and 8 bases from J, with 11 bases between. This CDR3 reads CASSIALPGEKLFF. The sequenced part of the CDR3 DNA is TGTGCCAGTAGTATAGCTCTTCCGGGGGAAAAA.

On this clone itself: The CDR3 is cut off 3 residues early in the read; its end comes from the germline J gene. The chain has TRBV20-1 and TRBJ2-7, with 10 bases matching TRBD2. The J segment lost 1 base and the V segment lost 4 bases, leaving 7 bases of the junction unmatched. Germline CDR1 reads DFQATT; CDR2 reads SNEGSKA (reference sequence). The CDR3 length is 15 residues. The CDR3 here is CSAIKRTSGSYEQYF. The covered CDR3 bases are TGCAGTGCTATAAAACGGACTAGCGGATCCTACGAG.

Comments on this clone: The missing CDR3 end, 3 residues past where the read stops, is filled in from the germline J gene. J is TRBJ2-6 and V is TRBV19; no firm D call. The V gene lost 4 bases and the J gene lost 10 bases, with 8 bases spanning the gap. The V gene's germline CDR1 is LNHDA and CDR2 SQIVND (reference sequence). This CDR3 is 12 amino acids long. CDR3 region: CASSTLGNVLTF. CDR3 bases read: TGTGCCAGTAGTACCCTAGGTAACGTC.

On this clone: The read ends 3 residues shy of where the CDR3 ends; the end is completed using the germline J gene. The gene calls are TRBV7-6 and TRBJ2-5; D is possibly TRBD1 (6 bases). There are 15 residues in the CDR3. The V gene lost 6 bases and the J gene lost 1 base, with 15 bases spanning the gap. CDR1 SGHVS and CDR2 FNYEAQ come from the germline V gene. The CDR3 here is CASSSDGQLQETQYF. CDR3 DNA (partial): TGTGCCAGCAGTTCCGATGGACAGCTCCAAGAGACC.

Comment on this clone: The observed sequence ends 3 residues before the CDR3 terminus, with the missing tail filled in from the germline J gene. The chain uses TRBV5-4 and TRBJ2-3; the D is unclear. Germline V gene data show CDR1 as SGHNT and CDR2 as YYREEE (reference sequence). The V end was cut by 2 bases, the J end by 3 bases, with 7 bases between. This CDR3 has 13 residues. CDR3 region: CASSFQLTDTQYF. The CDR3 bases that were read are TGTGCCAGCAGCTTTCAGTTAACAGATACG.

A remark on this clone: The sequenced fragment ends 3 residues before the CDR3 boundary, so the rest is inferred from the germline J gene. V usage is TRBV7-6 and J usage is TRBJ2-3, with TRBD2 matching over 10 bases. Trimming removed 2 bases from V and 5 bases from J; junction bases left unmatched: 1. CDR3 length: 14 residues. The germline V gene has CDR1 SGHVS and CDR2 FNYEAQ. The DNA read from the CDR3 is TGTGCCAGCAGCTTACTAGCGGGGGTAGATACG. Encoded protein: CASSLLAGVDT. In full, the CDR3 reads CASSLLAGVDTQYF.

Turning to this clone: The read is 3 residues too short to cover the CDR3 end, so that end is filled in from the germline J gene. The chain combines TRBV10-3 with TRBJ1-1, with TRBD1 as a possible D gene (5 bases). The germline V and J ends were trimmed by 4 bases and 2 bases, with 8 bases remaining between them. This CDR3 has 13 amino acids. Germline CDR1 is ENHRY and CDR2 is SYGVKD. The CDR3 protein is CAISGRENTEAFF. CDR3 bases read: TGTGCCATCAGTGGCAGGGAAAACACTGAA.

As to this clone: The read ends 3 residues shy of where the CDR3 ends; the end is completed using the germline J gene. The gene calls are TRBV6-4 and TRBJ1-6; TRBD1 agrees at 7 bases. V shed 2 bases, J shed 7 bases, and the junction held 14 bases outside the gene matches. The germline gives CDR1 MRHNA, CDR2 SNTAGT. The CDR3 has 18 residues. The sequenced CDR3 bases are TGTGCCAGCAGTGACACCTCCCTGGACAGGCCTCAGAATTCACCC. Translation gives CASSDTSLDRPQNSP. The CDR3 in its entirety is CASSDTSLDRPQNSPLHF.

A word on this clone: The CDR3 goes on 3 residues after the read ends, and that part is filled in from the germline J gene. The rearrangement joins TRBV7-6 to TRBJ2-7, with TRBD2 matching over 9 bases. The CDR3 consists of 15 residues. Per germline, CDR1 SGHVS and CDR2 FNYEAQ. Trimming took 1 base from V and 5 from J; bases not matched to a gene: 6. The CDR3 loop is CASSLVGGGANEQYF. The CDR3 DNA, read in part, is TGTGCCAGCAGCTTAGTAGGCGGGGGGGCGAACGAG.

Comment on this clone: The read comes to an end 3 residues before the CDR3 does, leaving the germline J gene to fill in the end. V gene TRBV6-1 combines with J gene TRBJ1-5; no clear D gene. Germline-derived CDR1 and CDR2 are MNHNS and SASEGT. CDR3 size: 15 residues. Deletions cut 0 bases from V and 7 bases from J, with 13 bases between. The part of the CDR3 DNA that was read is TGTGCCAGCAGTGAAGCGGAGGGTTTCAAACAGCCC. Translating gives CASSEAEGFKQP. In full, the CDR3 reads CASSEAEGFKQPQHF.

The CDR3 bases that were read are TGTGCCAGCAGTGCGAGGGAGGGGGAGACC. Protein product: CASSAREGET. The whole CDR3 region reads CASSAREGETQYF. The chain employs TRBV2 and TRBJ2-5; 7 nucleotides align to TRBD2. The read ends 3 residues early relative to the CDR3; the germline J gene fills the gap. V dropped 4 bases and J dropped 5; count of bases not matched to a gene: 4. This CDR3 has 13 residues. Germline values: CDR1 SNHLY, CDR2 FYNNEI.

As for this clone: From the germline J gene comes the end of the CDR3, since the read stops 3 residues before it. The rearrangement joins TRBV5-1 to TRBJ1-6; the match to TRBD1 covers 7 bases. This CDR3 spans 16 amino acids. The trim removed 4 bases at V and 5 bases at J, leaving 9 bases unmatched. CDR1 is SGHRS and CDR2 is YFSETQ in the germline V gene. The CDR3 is CASSPGTANHNSPLHF. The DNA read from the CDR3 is TGCGCCAGCAGCCCAGGGACAGCTAACCATAATTCACCC.

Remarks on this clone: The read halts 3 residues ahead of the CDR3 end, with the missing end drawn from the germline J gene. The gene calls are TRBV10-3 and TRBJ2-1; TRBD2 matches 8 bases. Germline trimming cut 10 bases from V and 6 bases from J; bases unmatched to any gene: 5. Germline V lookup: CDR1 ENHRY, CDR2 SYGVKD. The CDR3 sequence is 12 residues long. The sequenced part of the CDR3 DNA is TGTGCCACATTAGCGGGATTCAATGAG. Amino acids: CATLAGFNE. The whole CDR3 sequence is CATLAGFNEQFF.

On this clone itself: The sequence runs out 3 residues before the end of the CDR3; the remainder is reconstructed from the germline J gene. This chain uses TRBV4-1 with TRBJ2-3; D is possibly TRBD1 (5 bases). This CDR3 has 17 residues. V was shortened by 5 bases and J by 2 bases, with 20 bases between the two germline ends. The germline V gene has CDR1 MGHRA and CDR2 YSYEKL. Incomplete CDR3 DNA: TGCGCCAGCAGCTCTCCAGGGTTTCCTTTAGCCACAGATACG. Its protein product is CASSSPGFPLATDT. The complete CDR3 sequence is CASSSPGFPLATDTQYF.

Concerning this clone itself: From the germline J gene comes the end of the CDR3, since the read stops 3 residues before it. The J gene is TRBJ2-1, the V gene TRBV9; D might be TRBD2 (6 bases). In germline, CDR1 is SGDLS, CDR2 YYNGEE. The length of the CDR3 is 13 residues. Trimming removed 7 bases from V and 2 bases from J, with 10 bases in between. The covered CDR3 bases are TGTGCCAGCCAGGGAGGACCCTACAATGAG. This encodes CASQGGPYNE. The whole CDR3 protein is CASQGGPYNEQFF.

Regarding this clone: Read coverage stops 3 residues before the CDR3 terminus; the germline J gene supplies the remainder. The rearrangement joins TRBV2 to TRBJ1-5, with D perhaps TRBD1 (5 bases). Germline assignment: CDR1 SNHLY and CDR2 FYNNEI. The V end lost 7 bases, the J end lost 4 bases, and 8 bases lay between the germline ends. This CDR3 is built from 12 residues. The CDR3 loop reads CASTGENQPQHF. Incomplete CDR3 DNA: TGTGCCAGCACGGGGGAAAATCAGCCC.

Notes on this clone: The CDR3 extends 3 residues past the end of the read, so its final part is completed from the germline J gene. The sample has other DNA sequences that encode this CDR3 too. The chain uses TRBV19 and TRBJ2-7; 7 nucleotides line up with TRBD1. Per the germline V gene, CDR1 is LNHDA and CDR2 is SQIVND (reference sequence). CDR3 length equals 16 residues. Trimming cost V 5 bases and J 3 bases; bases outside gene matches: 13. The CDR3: CASSAPAGTASYEQYF. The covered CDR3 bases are TGTGCCAGTAGTGCACCCGCCGGGACAGCGAGCTACGAG.

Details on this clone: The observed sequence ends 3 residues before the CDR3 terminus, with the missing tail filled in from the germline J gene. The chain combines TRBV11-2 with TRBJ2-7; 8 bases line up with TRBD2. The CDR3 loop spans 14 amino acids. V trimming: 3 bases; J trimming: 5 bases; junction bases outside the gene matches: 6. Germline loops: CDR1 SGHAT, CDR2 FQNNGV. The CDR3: CASSLSGSMHEQYF. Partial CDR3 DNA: TGTGCCAGCAGCTTGAGCGGGAGCATGCACGAG. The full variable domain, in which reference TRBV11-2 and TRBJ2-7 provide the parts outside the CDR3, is EAGVAQSPRYKIIEKRQSVAFWCNPISGHATLYWYQQILGQGPKLLIQFQNNGVVDDSQLPKDRFSAERLKGVDSTLKIQPAKLEDSAVYLCASSLSGSMHEQYFGPGTRLTVT.